The clone carrying this T cell receptor beta chain was observed once. The germline CDR1 and CDR2 sequences are SGDLS and YYNGEE. The CDR3 has 14 amino acids. V lost 0 bases and J 6 bases, leaving 11 bases between the germline ends. This specimen comes from a study of blood T cell repertoires in COVID-19. About the study: COVID-19 samples collected from the United States, Italy and Spain covered acute and convalescent phases. From T cells, B-cell-depleted T cells, or PBMCs came the material, which was cDNA or gDNA.

In the original processing: Reference gene primer amplification gave nucleated cell count estimates. The table came from immunoSEQ multiplex PCR; TCRdb's copy has only in-frame clones and leaves some out. That table gives V, J and clone size, and the DNA gave D and trimming. The table lists roughly 88,000 clones, under 95% of them singletons. The chain carries TRBV9 and TRBJ2-3; D unresolved. The receptor was derived from a woman aged 45-65 years in a cohort sampled during active COVID-19. Material: peripheral blood. In DNA, the CDR3 is TGTGCCAGCAGCGTAGGCGCTTATGTTGATACGCAGTATTTT. This encodes CASSVGAYVDTQYF.